This paragraph covers one T cell receptor beta chain sequence. Its antigen is as yet unknown. This sample was taken from a study of T cells in Graves' hyperthyroidism and ophthalmopathy. RNA transcripts gave rise to amplified TCR beta CDR3 regions. The HTBI primer set was used in a first-round RT-PCR of the TCR CDR3. TCRdb reprocessed the multiplex PCR reads with MiXCR, giving one entry per CDR3 protein. The table lists fewer than 650,000 distinct CDR3 sequences, 13% to 15% of them singletons. General observations from the study: Researchers report that a 13 V-J model separated ophthalmopathy from stable hyperthyroidism. Ophthalmopathy prediction by the model preceded onset by a median roughly 6 months.

V dropped 2 bases and J dropped 2; count of bases not matched to a gene: 5. The V gene's germline CDR1 is LNHDA and CDR2 SQIVND (reference sequence). The CDR3 contains 15 residues. The gene calls are TRBV19 and TRBJ2-7; TRBD2 matches 8 bases. The sequenced material came from blood. This clonotype was obtained from a woman between 18 and 29 years old with Graves' ophthalmopathy. The CDR3 spells CASSIRTSGPYEQYF. DNA for the CDR3: TGTGCCAGTAGTATAAGAACTAGCGGCCCCTACGAGCAGTACTTC.